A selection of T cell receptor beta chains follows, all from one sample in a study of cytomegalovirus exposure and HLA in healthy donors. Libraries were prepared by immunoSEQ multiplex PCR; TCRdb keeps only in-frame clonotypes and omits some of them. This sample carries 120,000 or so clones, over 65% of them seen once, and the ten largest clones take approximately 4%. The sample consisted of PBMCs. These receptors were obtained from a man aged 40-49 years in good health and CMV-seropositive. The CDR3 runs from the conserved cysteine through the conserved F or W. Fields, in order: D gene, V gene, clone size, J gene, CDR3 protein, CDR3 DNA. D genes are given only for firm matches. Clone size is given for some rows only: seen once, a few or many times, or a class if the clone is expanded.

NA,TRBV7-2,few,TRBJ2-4,CASSFLRNIQYF,TGTGCCAGCAGCTTTCTGAGAAACATTCAGTACTTC
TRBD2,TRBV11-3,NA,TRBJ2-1,CASSPRTSGRTRGSNEQFF,TGTGCCAGCAGCCCGCGGACTAGCGGGAGGACCCGGGGCTCCAATGAGCAGTTCTTC
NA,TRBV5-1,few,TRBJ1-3,CASSVSGNSGNTIYF,TGCGCCAGCAGCGTTTCGGGAAACTCTGGAAACACCATATATTTT
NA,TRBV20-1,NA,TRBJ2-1,CSARFMNEQFF,TGCAGTGCTAGATTTATGAATGAGCAGTTCTTC
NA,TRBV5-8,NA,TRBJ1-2,CASSLDQGGYGHTF,TGTGCCAGCAGCTTGGATCAGGGCGGCTATGGCCACACCTTC
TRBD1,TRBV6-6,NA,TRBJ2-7,CASSRDRAYEQYF,TGTGCCAGCAGTCGGGACAGGGCCTACGAGCAGTACTTC
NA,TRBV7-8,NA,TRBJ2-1,CASSLGGALGEQFF,TGTGCCAGCAGCTTGGGGGGAGCCCTGGGTGAGCAGTTCTTC
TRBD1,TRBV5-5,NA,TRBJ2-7,CASSNTPGQSREQYF,TGTGCCAGCAGCAACACTCCGGGACAGTCGCGCGAGCAGTACTTC
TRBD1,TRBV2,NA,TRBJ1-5,CASRRQDRGHQPQHF,TGTGCCAGCAGAAGACAAGACAGGGGGCATCAGCCCCAGCATTTT
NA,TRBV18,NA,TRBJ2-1,CASSPFRPGIGSYNEQFF,TGTGCCAGCTCCCCATTTAGGCCCGGGATCGGCTCCTACAATGAGCAGTTCTTC
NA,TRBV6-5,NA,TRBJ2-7,CASSYSTGYYEQYF,TGTGCCAGCAGTTACTCCACAGGATATTACGAGCAGTACTTC
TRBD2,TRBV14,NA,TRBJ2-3,CASSHLGGEDTQYF,TGTGCCAGCAGCCATTTGGGGGGGGAAGATACGCAGTATTTT
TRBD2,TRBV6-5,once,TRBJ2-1,CASSPGLAYVNEQFF,TGTGCCAGCAGTCCGGGACTAGCGTACGTCAATGAGCAGTTCTTC
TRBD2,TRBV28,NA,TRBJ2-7,CASSSGGGTFYEQYF,TGTGCCAGCAGCTCCGGGGGGGGGACATTCTACGAGCAGTACTTC
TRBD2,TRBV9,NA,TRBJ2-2,CASSSRGGLGTGELFF,TGTGCCAGCAGCTCCCGCGGGGGGCTGGGGACCGGGGAGCTGTTTTTT
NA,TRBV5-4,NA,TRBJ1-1,CASSSTWGGNTEAFF,TGTGCCAGCAGCTCAACCTGGGGGGGGAACACTGAAGCTTTCTTT
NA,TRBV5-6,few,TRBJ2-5,CASSLAGARLETQYF,TGTGCCAGCAGCTTGGCGGGAGCAAGATTAGAGACCCAGTACTTC
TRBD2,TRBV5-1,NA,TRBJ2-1,CASSQPSASGTYNEQFF,TGCGCCAGCAGCCAACCTTCGGCTAGCGGGACCTACAATGAGCAGTTCTTC
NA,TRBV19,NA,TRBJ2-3,CASSRGLGATDTQYF,TGTGCCAGTAGTAGGGGACTCGGGGCCACAGATACGCAGTATTTT
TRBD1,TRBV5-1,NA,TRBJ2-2,CASSSTGFTGELFF,TGCGCCAGCAGCTCGACAGGGTTCACCGGGGAGCTGTTTTTT
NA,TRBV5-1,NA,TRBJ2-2,CASSLALGAGTGELFF,TGCGCCAGCAGCTTGGCCCTGGGAGCGGGCACCGGGGAGCTGTTTTTT
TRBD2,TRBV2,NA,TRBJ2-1,CASRPGTSNYNEQFF,TGTGCCAGCAGGCCCGGGACTAGCAACTACAATGAGCAGTTCTTC
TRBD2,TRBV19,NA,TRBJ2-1,CASSIVGLANEQFF,TGTGCCAGTAGTATAGTTGGACTAGCGAATGAGCAGTTCTTC
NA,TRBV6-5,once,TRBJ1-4,CASRLEGRLFF,TGTGCCAGCAGGTTGGAGGGCCGACTGTTTTTT
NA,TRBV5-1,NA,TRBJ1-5,CASSLGLTGSNQPQHF,TGCGCCAGCAGCTTGGGCCTTACAGGTAGCAATCAGCCCCAGCATTTT
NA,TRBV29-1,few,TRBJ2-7,CSVLLDYYEQYF,TGCAGCGTCCTACTAGATTACTACGAGCAGTACTTC
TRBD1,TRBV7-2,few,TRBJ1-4,CASSLRQGPEKLFF,TGTGCCAGCAGCTTACGACAGGGGCCCGAAAAACTGTTTTTT
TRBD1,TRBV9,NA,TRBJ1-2,CASSPPGTGLYGYTF,TGTGCCAGCAGCCCTCCAGGGACAGGACTTTATGGCTACACCTTC
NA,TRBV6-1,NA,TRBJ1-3,CASSGALSGNTIYF,TGTGCCAGCAGTGGGGCTCTCTCTGGAAACACCATATATTTT
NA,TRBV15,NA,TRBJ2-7,CATSRDQGYEQYF,TGTGCCACCAGCAGAGACCAGGGCTACGAGCAGTACTTC
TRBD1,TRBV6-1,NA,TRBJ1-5,CASSPTGAANQPQHF,TGTGCCAGCAGTCCGACAGGGGCTGCCAATCAGCCCCAGCATTTT
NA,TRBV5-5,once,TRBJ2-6,CASSGGANVLTF,TGTGCCAGCAGCGGCGGGGCCAACGTCCTGACTTTC
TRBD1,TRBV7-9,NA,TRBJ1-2,CASSLLRDRDGYTF,TGTGCCAGCAGCTTATTGAGGGACAGGGATGGCTACACCTTC
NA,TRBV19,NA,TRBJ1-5,CASSILGQGSSNQPQHF,TGTGCCAGTAGTATATTAGGGCAGGGGTCTTCCAATCAGCCCCAGCATTTT
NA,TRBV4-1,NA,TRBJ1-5,CASSQETGWQPQHF,TGCGCCAGCAGCCAAGAAACAGGGTGGCAGCCCCAGCATTTT
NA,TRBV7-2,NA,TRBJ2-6,CASSISGSGANVLTF,TGTGCCAGCAGCATCTCAGGGTCCGGGGCCAACGTCCTGACTTTC
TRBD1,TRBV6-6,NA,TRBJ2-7,CASKPGQNTYEQYF,TGTGCCAGCAAACCGGGACAGAATACCTACGAGCAGTACTTC
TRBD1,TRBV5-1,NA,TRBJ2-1,CASSASGTGYNEQFF,TGCGCCAGCAGCGCCTCCGGGACAGGGTACAATGAGCAGTTCTTC
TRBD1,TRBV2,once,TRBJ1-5,CASKAGGLDQPQHF,TGTGCCAGCAAGGCAGGGGGCTTAGATCAGCCCCAGCATTTT
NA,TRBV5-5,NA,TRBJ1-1,CASSSMGGGRKAFF,TGTGCCAGCAGCTCGATGGGAGGGGGGCGGAAAGCTTTCTTT
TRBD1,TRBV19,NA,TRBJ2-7,CASRHGTGPYEQYF,TGTGCCAGTAGGCACGGGACAGGTCCTTACGAGCAGTACTTC
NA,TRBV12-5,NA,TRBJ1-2,CASGLLGARGYTF,TGTGCTAGTGGTTTGTTGGGGGCGCGGGGCTACACCTTC
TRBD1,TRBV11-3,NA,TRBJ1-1,CASSSGSGGDGTEAFF,TGTGCCAGCAGCTCAGGCTCAGGGGGAGATGGCACTGAAGCTTTCTTT
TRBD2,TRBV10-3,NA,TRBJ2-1,CAISPLAGVSEQFF,TGTGCCATCAGTCCGCTAGCGGGGGTAAGTGAGCAGTTCTTC
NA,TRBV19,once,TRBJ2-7,CASSPEDRARYEQYF,TGTGCCAGTAGTCCTGAGGACAGAGCCCGCTACGAGCAGTACTTC
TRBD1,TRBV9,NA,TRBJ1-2,CASRDRGGYTF,TGTGCCAGCAGGGACAGGGGTGGCTACACCTTC
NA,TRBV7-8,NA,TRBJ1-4,CASRVGVLNEKLFF,TGTGCCAGCAGAGTCGGAGTTCTTAATGAAAAACTGTTTTTT
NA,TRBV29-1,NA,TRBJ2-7,CSAAPSSYEQYF,TGCAGCGCCGCCCCGAGTTCCTACGAGCAGTACTTC
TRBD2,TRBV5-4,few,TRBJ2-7,CASSPVAGLAGAREQYF,TGTGCCAGCAGCCCGGTCGCCGGACTAGCGGGGGCGCGGGAGCAGTACTTC
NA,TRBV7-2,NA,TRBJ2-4,CASSSTGDGAKNIQYF,TGTGCCAGCAGCTCCACAGGAGACGGAGCCAAAAACATTCAGTACTTC
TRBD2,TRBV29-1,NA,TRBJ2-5,CSVRLAGEETQYF,TGCAGCGTGAGATTAGCGGGGGAGGAGACCCAGTACTTC
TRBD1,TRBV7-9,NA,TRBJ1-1,CASSPDRANTEAFF,TGTGCCAGCAGCCCCGACAGGGCGAACACTGAAGCTTTCTTT
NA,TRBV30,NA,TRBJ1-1,CAWTQGWTEAFF,TGTGCCTGGACCCAGGGTTGGACTGAAGCTTTCTTT
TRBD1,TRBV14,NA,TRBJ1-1,CASSQDFQGAAFF,TGTGCCAGCAGCCAAGATTTTCAGGGGGCGGCTTTCTTT